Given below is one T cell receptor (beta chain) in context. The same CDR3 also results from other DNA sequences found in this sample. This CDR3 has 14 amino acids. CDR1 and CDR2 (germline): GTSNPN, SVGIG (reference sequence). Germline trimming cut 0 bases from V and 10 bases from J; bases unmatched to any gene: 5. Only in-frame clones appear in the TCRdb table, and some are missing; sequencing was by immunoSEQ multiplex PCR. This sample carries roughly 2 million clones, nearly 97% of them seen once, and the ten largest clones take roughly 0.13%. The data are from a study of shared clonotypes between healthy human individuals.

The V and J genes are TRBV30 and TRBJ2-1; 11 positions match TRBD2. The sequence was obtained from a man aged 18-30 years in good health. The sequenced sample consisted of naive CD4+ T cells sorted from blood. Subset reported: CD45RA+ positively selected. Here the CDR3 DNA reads TGTGCCTGGAGTGTAGGGACTAGCGGATCGGAGCAGTTCTTC. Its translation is CAWSVGTSGSEQFF. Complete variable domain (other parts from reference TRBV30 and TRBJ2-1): SQTIHQWPATLVQPVGSPLSLECTVEGTSNPNLYWYRQAAGRGLQLLFYSVGIGQISSEVPQNLSASRPQDRQFILSSKKLLLSDSGFYLCAWSVGTSGSEQFFGPGTRLTVL.